This T cell receptor (beta chain) was retrieved from a study of T-cell reconstitution after alpha-beta-depleted transplantation in children. The germline V gene has CDR1 MDHEN and CDR2 SYDVKM. The V end lost 5 bases, the J end lost 1 base, and 18 bases lay between the germline ends. This CDR3 is 16 amino acids long. TCRbeta library preparation incorporated unique molecular identifiers. TCRdb called the PCR reads again in MiXCR, with one record for every CDR3 protein. This sample has about 400,000 distinct CDR3 sequences, with roughly 22% found just once. The source was PBMCs from the stem cell graft donor, collected from the stem cell graft. The receptor was isolated from a human donor who donated a stem cell graft to a child with acute myeloid leukemia. The J gene is TRBJ2-7, the V gene TRBV28; D might be TRBD1 or TRBD2, each matching 5 bases. The CDR3 here is CASSAMGELRSYEQYF. CDR3 bases: TGTGCCAGCAGTGCGATGGGGGAGTTGCGGTCCTACGAGCAGTACTTC. The complete variable domain, with remaining parts taken from reference TRBV28 and TRBJ2-7, reads DVKVTQSSRYLVKRTGEKVFLECVQDMDHENMFWYRQDPGLGLRLIYFSYDVKMKEKGDIPEGYSVSREKKERFSLILESASTNQTSMYLCASSAMGELRSYEQYFGPGTRLTVT.